Sequencing of this T cell receptor (beta chain) was carried out in a study of OX40 agonist ivuxolimab in advanced cancers. Study overall: Prior anti-PD-1, anti-PD-L1 or anti-CTLA-4 therapy did not bar entry, and approximately 43% had some.

V dropped 3 bases and J dropped 3 bases, with 10 bases sitting between them. Germline CDR1 is MNHEY and CDR2 is SVGAGI. The CDR3 length is 14 residues. Assay: immunoSEQ multiplex PCR; the TCRdb copy retains only in-frame clones and omits some. This sample carries more than 45,000 clones, about 85% of them seen once, and the ten largest clones take about 4.7%. The material sequenced was CD4+ or CD8+ T cells sorted from blood, taken in a trial of the OX40 agonist ivuxolimab. The chain recombines TRBV6-5 with TRBJ2-3, with D hard to call. The sequence was obtained from an adult with an advanced solid tumor such as melanoma, head and neck, liver or kidney cancer. CDR3 protein: CASSYDAITDTQYF. CDR3 DNA: TGTGCCAGCAGTTATGACGCAATTACAGATACGCAGTATTTT.